These 21 T cell receptor beta chains were sequenced from one sample in a study of shared clonotypes between healthy human individuals. The assay was immunoSEQ multiplex PCR, and TCRdb's table has in-frame clones only and misses some. The table records some 2,400,000 clones, almost 96% of them present only once. Sequences were obtained from naive CD4+ T cells sorted from blood. Indicated subset: CD45RA+ positively selected. The receptors come from a man between 18 and 29 years old in good health.

V and J are TRBV28 and TRBJ1-5, with 9 bases lining up with TRBD1. The CDR3 totals 17 residues. Germline CDR1 reads MDHEN; CDR2 reads SYDVKM. Trimming took 3 bases from V and 4 from J; bases not matched to a gene: 10. The CDR3 region has the DNA TGTGCCAGCAGTTTTTGGGTCCTGGACAGGGGAAATCAGCCCCAGCATTTT. It translates to CASSFWVLDRGNQPQHF.

The gene calls are TRBV5-1 and TRBJ2-1; tentative D call: TRBD2 (5 bases). CDR1 SGHRS and CDR2 YFSETQ come from the germline V gene. V lost 1 base and J lost 5, with 7 bases in between. The CDR3 length is 13 residues. In DNA, the CDR3 is TGCGCCAGCAGCTTGTTCGGGGACAATGAGCAGTTCTTC. It encodes CASSLFGDNEQFF.

This chain joins TRBV29-1 and TRBJ2-1; D uncertain. From germline, CDR1 is SQVTM and CDR2 ANQGSEA. Trimming cost V 2 bases and J 7 bases, with 6 bases left between them. The CDR3 is made up of 11 amino acids. CDR3 sequence: CSVESDNEQFF. CDR3 sequence (DNA): TGCAGCGTTGAAAGCGATAATGAGCAGTTCTTC.

The gene calls are TRBV6-5 and TRBJ1-2, with TRBD1 as a possible D gene (5 bases). V lost 6 bases and J 2 bases, leaving 13 bases between the germline ends. The CDR3 runs 14 residues. Germline V gene lookup returns CDR1 MNHEY and CDR2 SVGAGI. CDR3 nucleotide sequence: TGTGCCAGCAGGGCAGGGCTTGGGAACTATGGCTACACCTTC. It translates to CASRAGLGNYGYTF.

This chain links TRBV6-1 with TRBJ1-1; possibly TRBD1 for D (5 bases). V was cut by 4 bases and J by 8 bases, with 17 bases left in between. The CDR3 contains 14 residues. Germline V lookup: CDR1 MNHNS, CDR2 SASEGT. CDR3 in amino acids: CASSAASVRTEAFF. CDR3 coding DNA: TGTGCCAGCAGTGCCGCCTCTGTACGGACAGAAGCTTTCTTT.

The chain recombines TRBV4-1 with TRBJ2-3; tentatively, D is TRBD2 (5 bases). This CDR3 is built from 18 residues. Trimming removed 0 bases at V and 2 bases at J, with 18 bases between. Germline V gene sequence: CDR1 MGHRA, CDR2 YSYEKL. The CDR3 bases are TGCGCCAGCAGCCAAGAGAGTCCTTCAGCGGTCCTCACAGATACGCAGTATTTT. Residues: CASSQESPSAVLTDTQYF.

The chain carries TRBV2 and TRBJ1-5, with D possibly TRBD1 on 5 matching bases. Germline V gene sequence: CDR1 SNHLY, CDR2 FYNNEI. The CDR3 runs 15 residues. V lost 3 bases and J lost 5, with 14 bases in between. This CDR3 is CASSDRQPTDQPQHF. In DNA, the CDR3 is TGTGCCAGCAGTGATCGACAGCCGACAGATCAGCCCCAGCATTTT.

This chain uses TRBV4-2 with TRBJ2-7; TRBD2 aligns across 10 bases. The CDR3 extends over 14 amino acids. In germline, CDR1 is LGHNA, CDR2 YNFKEQ. The junction had 3 bases not matched to a gene; V was cut back by 2 bases and J by 5 bases. The CDR3, as DNA: TGTGCCAGCAGCCAACCTAGCGGGGGCGACGAGCAGTACTTC. This sequence encodes CASSQPSGGDEQYF.

The chain combines TRBV5-4 with TRBJ1-1; D gene uncertain. Germline V gene lookup returns CDR1 SGHNT and CDR2 YYREEE (reference sequence). V lost 3 bases, J lost 0 bases, and 6 bases lay in between. The CDR3 covers 13 residues. The CDR3 sequence is CASSSTMNTEAFF. CDR3 DNA: TGTGCCAGCAGCTCGACGATGAACACTGAAGCTTTCTTT.

This sequence joins TRBV2 and TRBJ2-5, with D perhaps TRBD2 (6 bases). Germline V gives CDR1 SNHLY, CDR2 FYNNEI. The CDR3 covers 14 residues. Deletions cut 4 bases from V and 2 bases from J, with 11 bases between. CDR3 nucleotides: TGTGCCAGCAGTGCCGGGACTCCTCAAGAGACCCAGTACTTC. Translation: CASSAGTPQETQYF.

The chain uses TRBV5-1 and TRBJ2-7, with 8 bases lining up with TRBD2. V lost 6 bases to trimming and J lost 3 bases; unmatched junction nucleotides: 8. The length of the CDR3 is 14 residues. Per the germline V gene, CDR1 is SGHRS and CDR2 is YFSETQ. The chain's CDR3 is CASMRIAGSYEQYF. The CDR3 DNA follows: TGCGCCAGCATGCGGATAGCGGGGAGCTACGAGCAGTACTTC.

The chain has TRBV7-8 and TRBJ2-7; 11 bases agree with TRBD1. Trimming removed 5 bases from V and 5 bases from J; junction bases left unmatched: 11. This CDR3 has 16 residues. Germline CDR1 SGHVS, CDR2 FQNEAQ. The CDR3 bases are TGTGCCAGCAGCGGGGGCGAGGGACAGGGGGTTCACGAGCAGTACTTC. It translates to CASSGGEGQGVHEQYF.

This chain uses TRBV5-1 with TRBJ1-6; D may be TRBD1 (5 bases). The CDR3 has 15 amino acids. CDR1 and CDR2 (germline): SGHRS, YFSETQ. The V gene lost 0 bases and the J gene lost 9 bases, with 13 bases spanning the gap. CDR3 amino acids: CASSLEGTRGSPLHF. In nucleotides, the CDR3 is TGCGCCAGCAGCTTGGAAGGCACGAGGGGTTCACCCCTCCACTTT.

The V call is TRBV11-2, the J call TRBJ2-1; D is possibly TRBD1 (6 bases). The CDR3 is 15 amino acids. Germline CDR1 is SGHAT and CDR2 is FQNNGV. Trimming stripped 5 bases from V and 5 bases from J, with 16 bases between. The chain's CDR3 is CASSATGTSNNEQFF. DNA for the CDR3: TGTGCCAGCAGCGCCACCGGGACATCTAACAATGAGCAGTTCTTC.

The chain is built from TRBV7-9 and TRBJ2-6; perhaps TRBD1 as D (5 bases). The V end was cut by 7 bases, the J end by 3 bases, with 22 bases between. This CDR3 has 18 amino acids. Per germline, CDR1 SEHNR and CDR2 FQNEAQ (reference sequence). The CDR3 protein is CASIPGWGLGGGANVLTF. The CDR3 DNA reads TGTGCCAGCATCCCAGGTTGGGGCTTGGGTGGTGGGGCCAACGTCCTGACTTTC. Variable domain in full (rest from reference TRBV7-9 and TRBJ2-6): DTGVSQNPRHKITKRGQNVTFRCDPISEHNRLYWYRQTLGQGPEFLTYFQNEAQLEKSRLLSDRFSAERPKGSFSTLEIQRTEQGDSAMYLCASIPGWGLGGGANVLTFGAGSRLTVL.

The rearrangement joins TRBV28 to TRBJ2-2; no clear D gene. This CDR3 comprises 12 residues. Germline-derived CDR1 and CDR2 are MDHEN and SYDVKM. V gave up 11 bases and J gave up 5 bases, with 12 bases separating them. The CDR3 DNA is TGTGCCGCCCATAGACGAACCGGGGAGCTGTTTTTT. Translated: CAAHRRTGELFF.

The chain is built from TRBV7-8 and TRBJ2-7, with D possibly matching TRBD2 (5 bases). Trimming took 5 bases from V and 3 from J, leaving 14 bases between them. This CDR3 spans 14 amino acids. CDR1 SGHVS and CDR2 FQNEAQ come from the germline V gene. The CDR3: CASSPSSGNYEQYF. In DNA form, the CDR3 reads TGTGCCAGCAGCCCCTCATCCGGGAACTACGAGCAGTACTTC. Combining the CDR3 with reference TRBV7-8 and TRBJ2-7 gives the whole variable domain GAGVSQSPRYKVAKRGQDVALRCDPISGHVSLFWYQQALGQGPEFLTYFQNEAQLDKSGLPSDRFFAERPEGSVSTLKIQRTQQEDSAVYLCASSPSSGNYEQYFGPGTRLTVT.

The chain links TRBV5-1 to TRBJ2-7; 15 bases line up with TRBD2. V shed 4 bases, J shed 5 bases, and the junction held 4 bases outside the gene matches. Germline CDR1 reads SGHRS; CDR2 reads YFSETQ. The CDR3 runs 15 residues. The CDR3 loop reads CASSAGLAGGHEQYF. Written as DNA, the CDR3 is TGCGCCAGCAGCGCGGGACTAGCGGGAGGTCACGAGCAGTACTTC.

The chain recombines TRBV7-3 with TRBJ1-6; perhaps TRBD1 as D (6 bases). In germline, CDR1 is SGHTA, CDR2 FQGTGA. Trimming took 5 bases from V and 6 from J, leaving 11 bases between them. The CDR3 has 14 amino acids. The CDR3 sequence: CASSLTGPNSPLHF. The CDR3 nucleotides read TGTGCCAGCAGCCTCACAGGGCCTAATTCACCCCTCCACTTT.

This chain uses TRBV11-2 with TRBJ2-2; D assignment may be TRBD1 or TRBD2 (7 bases each). This CDR3 spans 17 amino acids. The germline CDR1 and CDR2 sequences are SGHAT and FQNNGV. Trimming took off 1 base at V and 4 bases at J, with 16 bases between the two ends. The CDR3 loop is CASSLAFQGGRTGELFF. The CDR3 DNA sequence: TGTGCCAGCAGCTTAGCCTTCCAGGGGGGGCGCACCGGGGAGCTGTTTTTT.

The chain combines TRBV7-9 with TRBJ1-1; D might be TRBD1 (6 bases). Per germline, CDR1 SEHNR and CDR2 FQNEAQ (reference sequence). The CDR3 is 14 residues long. V shed 3 bases and J shed 1 base, with 9 bases lying between them. This chain's CDR3 is CASSFGQKNTEAFF. The CDR3 DNA follows: TGTGCCAGCAGCTTTGGACAGAAGAACACTGAAGCTTTCTTT.